What follows are 26 T cell receptor beta chains derived from one specimen sequenced in a study of blood T cell repertoires in COVID-19. Repertoires were generated with immunoSEQ multiplex PCR, while TCRdb's copy carries only in-frame clones and drops some. The top ten hold 3.5% to 5% of the sample, which has approximately 290,000 clones, around 90% seen once. Specimen: PBMCs or T cells enriched from blood (not recorded which). These receptors originate from a woman under 30 with acute COVID-19.

This chain connects TRBV28 to TRBJ1-2; 10 bases fit TRBD1. This CDR3 is 15 amino acids long. V dropped 6 bases and J dropped 2; count of bases not matched to a gene: 6. CDR1 MDHEN and CDR2 SYDVKM come from the germline V gene. The CDR3 is CASSSDRGSNYGYTF. The CDR3 bases are TGTGCCAGCAGCTCGGACAGGGGGTCCAACTATGGCTACACCTTC.

V is TRBV29-1 and J is TRBJ1-2; 8 positions agree with TRBD1. Germline loops: CDR1 SQVTM, CDR2 ANQGSEA. V trimming: 6 bases; J trimming: 3 bases; junction bases outside the gene matches: 3. The CDR3 has 12 residues. CDR3 coding DNA: TGCAGCGTCCACAGGGGGGACTATGGCTACACCTTC. This sequence encodes CSVHRGDYGYTF. The whole variable domain, remainder taken from reference TRBV29-1 and TRBJ1-2, is SAVISQKPSRDICQRGTSLTIQCQVDSQVTMMFWYRQQPGQSLTLIATANQGSEATYESGFVIDKFPISRPNLTFSTLTVSNMSPEDSSIYLCSVHRGDYGYTFGSGTRLTVV.

This rearrangement joins TRBV9 to TRBJ2-5; 9 nucleotides agree with TRBD2. This CDR3 is 19 amino acids long. Per germline, CDR1 SGDLS and CDR2 YYNGEE. V was clipped by 0 bases and J by 5 bases; unmatched bases: 17. The CDR3 spells CASSVAGGIAGAPGETQYF. In DNA form, the CDR3 reads TGTGCCAGCAGCGTAGCCGGCGGAATAGCGGGAGCACCTGGGGAGACCCAGTACTTC.

The J gene is TRBJ2-1, the V gene TRBV3-1 (or the pseudogene TRBV3-2); D gene uncertain. The CDR3 runs to 16 residues. V was cut by 3 bases and J by 0 bases, with 12 bases left in between. CDR1 and CDR2 (germline): LGHDT, YNNKEL (reference sequence). The CDR3 protein is CASSQELPFSYNEQFF. CDR3 nucleotides: TGTGCCAGCAGCCAGGAGCTCCCCTTCTCCTACAATGAGCAGTTCTTC.

This clone occurred once. This rearrangement joins TRBV20-1 to TRBJ2-7; D possibly corresponds to TRBD2 (6 bases). V lost 3 bases and J lost 5, with 14 bases in between. CDR1 is DFQATT, CDR2 SNEGSKA, per germline (reference sequence). CDR3 length: 13 residues. The CDR3 DNA sequence: TGCAGTGCTAGTCGGGGGAGAGAGAACGAGCAGTACTTC. Its translation: CSASRGRENEQYF.

This sequence joins TRBV18 and TRBJ2-2; TRBD2 is a possible D gene (6 bases). Germline V gene sequence: CDR1 KGHSH, CDR2 LQKENI. With 5 bases removed from V and 0 bases from J, the gap between germline ends came to 7 bases. This CDR3 spans 14 amino acids. CDR3 in DNA: TGTGCCAGCTCAGGAGGGGCGAACACCGGGGAGCTGTTTTTT. As protein: CASSGGANTGELFF.

A single count supports this clone. The V and J genes are TRBV3-1 (or the pseudogene TRBV3-2) and TRBJ2-5; TRBD1 matches 8 bases. J gave up 2 bases and V 2 bases, and 10 bases lay outside the gene matches. The germline V gene encodes CDR1 LGHDT and CDR2 YNNKEL (reference sequence). CDR3 size: 17 residues. The CDR3 here is CASSQTRTGKGQETQYF. The CDR3 nucleotides read TGTGCCAGCAGCCAAACGCGGACAGGGAAGGGTCAAGAGACCCAGTACTTC.

A single count supports this clone. The genes are TRBV11-2 and TRBJ1-2, with D possibly being TRBD1 (6 bases). Germline V CDR1 and CDR2: SGHAT, FQNNGV. With 0 bases removed from V and 1 base from J, the gap between germline ends came to 9 bases. The CDR3 extends over 15 amino acids. The DNA of the CDR3 is TGTGCCAGCAGCTTAGATCCAGGGGTTAACTATGGCTACACCTTC. This translates into CASSLDPGVNYGYTF.

This clone was observed once. The chain employs TRBV10-1 and TRBJ1-1, with D unclear. CDR3 length: 14 amino acids. Trimming left V 0 bases short and J 7 bases short, with 12 bases between. Germline CDR1 and CDR2: WNHNN and SYGVQD (reference sequence). The CDR3 DNA sequence: TGCGCCAGCAGTGAGTCGACTCCGGGGAGTGAAGCTTTCTTT. Translating gives CASSESTPGSEAFF.

The chain links TRBV19 to TRBJ2-3; no definite D call. The CDR3 is 15 amino acids. The ends were cut back, 5 bases at V and 3 bases at J, with 15 bases in the middle. Germline V gives CDR1 LNHDA, CDR2 SQIVND (reference sequence). This chain's CDR3 is CASSPTPSRTDTQYF. In nucleotides, the CDR3 is TGTGCCAGTAGTCCAACCCCCTCCAGGACAGATACGCAGTATTTT. The variable domain in full, with the rest retrieved from reference TRBV19 and TRBJ2-3, is DGGITQSPKYLFRKEGQNVTLSCEQNLNHDAMYWYRQDPGQGLRLIYYSQIVNDFQKGDIAEGYSVSREKKESFPLTVTSAQKNPTAFYLCASSPTPSRTDTQYFGPGTRLTVL.

V gene TRBV4-1 combines with J gene TRBJ2-5; D may be TRBD2 (5 bases). V was shortened by 0 bases and J by 5 bases, with 19 bases between the two germline ends. This CDR3 is 17 amino acids long. Germline loops: CDR1 MGHRA, CDR2 YSYEKL. As DNA, the CDR3 is TGCGCCAGCAGCCAAGAGGGGTCGGGAAGGTCCCAGGAGACCCAGTACTTC. Protein sequence: CASSQEGSGRSQETQYF.

This clone was seen once. V and J are TRBV14 and TRBJ2-7; 11 bases line up with TRBD2. Per the germline V gene, CDR1 is SGHDN and CDR2 is FVKESK. The CDR3 spans 17 residues. V was pared by 4 bases and J by 3 bases, with 11 bases of the junction left unmatched. The CDR3 DNA reads as TGTGCCAGCAGCCCTAGCGGGAGGCTAGAGAGATTCTACGAGCAGTACTTC. Translating it yields CASSPSGRLERFYEQYF.

V and J are TRBV13 and TRBJ2-7; the match to TRBD1 covers 8 bases. Trimming cost V 0 bases and J 2 bases; bases outside gene matches: 0. Per the germline V gene, CDR1 is PRHDT and CDR2 is FYEKMQ (reference sequence). The CDR3 has 14 residues. CDR3 sequence: CASSLGRGPYEQYF. CDR3 nucleotides: TGTGCCAGCAGCTTAGGCAGGGGGCCCTACGAGCAGTACTTC.

The chain recombines TRBV5-1 with TRBJ2-1; 9 bases map to TRBD2. Unmatched junction bases numbered 6, after V lost 2 bases and J lost 9 bases. Germline V CDR1 and CDR2: SGHRS, YFSETQ. The CDR3 sequence is 14 residues long. DNA of the CDR3: TGCGCCAGCAGCTTCGGTGGACTAGCGCGTGAGCAGTTCTTC. It translates to CASSFGGLAREQFF.

The J gene is TRBJ1-1, the V gene TRBV11-3; 10 positions agree with TRBD1. CDR1 SGHNT and CDR2 YENEEA come from the germline V gene. The V and J ends lost 3 bases and 11 bases, in that order; junction bases with no gene match: 3. The CDR3 sequence is 12 residues long. Here the CDR3 DNA reads TGTGCCAGCAGCTTCGACAGGGGGCAGGCTTTCTTT. Protein: CASSFDRGQAFF.

The chain combines TRBV10-2 with TRBJ1-1; D remains unclear. Germline V gene lookup returns CDR1 WSHSY and CDR2 SAAADI. The CDR3 covers 12 residues. V was shortened by 8 bases and J by 1 base, with 8 bases between the two germline ends. The CDR3 sequence: CASGRPNTEAFF. The CDR3 bases are TGCGCCAGCGGCAGGCCGAACACTGAAGCTTTCTTT.

This chain uses TRBV6-5 with TRBJ2-7; D ambiguous. This CDR3 region has 14 residues. Germline V CDR1 and CDR2: MNHEY, SVGAGI. The germline V and J ends were trimmed by 2 bases and 3 bases, with 11 bases remaining between them. CDR3 amino acids: CASSYRLVLYEQYF. The CDR3, as DNA: TGTGCCAGCAGTTACCGCCTAGTGCTCTACGAGCAGTACTTC.

V and J are TRBV7-3 and TRBJ2-1; D gene uncertain. Deletions cut 2 bases from V and 9 bases from J, with 5 bases between. Germline V lookup: CDR1 SGHTA, CDR2 FQGTGA. This CDR3 contains 11 residues. The CDR3 coding sequence is TGTGCCAGCAGCTTAGGCGGTGAGCAGTTCTTC. As protein: CASSLGGEQFF.

This clone has a single count. J is TRBJ2-7 and V is TRBV28; 7 bases are a match to TRBD2. The CDR3 contains 13 residues. V trimming: 8 bases; J trimming: 1 base; junction bases outside the gene matches: 5. The germline CDR1 and CDR2 sequences are MDHEN and SYDVKM. The CDR3 DNA sequence: TGTGCCAGCGGGGGGAGGGCTTCCTACGAGCAGTACTTC. Protein: CASGGRASYEQYF.

In DNA, the CDR3 is TGCGCCAGCAGTGCTGGGGACTTCAGACGCACAGATACGCAGTATTTT. Translated: CASSAGDFRRTDTQYF. The chain is built from TRBV10-1 and TRBJ2-3, with a weak D call TRBD2 (6 bases). The CDR3 totals 16 residues. Germline V gene sequence: CDR1 WNHNN, CDR2 SYGVQD (reference sequence). V dropped 4 bases and J dropped 1 base, with 15 bases sitting between them.

CDR3 bases: TGTGCCAGCTCACCGTCCGGGACTAGCGGAGAGACCCAGTACTTC. It is translated as CASSPSGTSGETQYF. V gene TRBV18 combines with J gene TRBJ2-5, with 11 bases fitting TRBD2. The V gene end was trimmed by 3 bases and the J gene end by 4 bases; junction bases not matched to a gene: 4. This CDR3 has 15 amino acids. Germline CDR1 is KGHSH and CDR2 is LQKENI.

CDR3 amino acids: CASSLSGRTQFF. The DNA of the CDR3 is TGTGCCAGCAGCTTAAGCGGGAGGACGCAGTTCTTC. The genes are TRBV11-2 and TRBJ2-1; 9 nucleotides match TRBD2. V dropped 2 bases and J dropped 12; count of bases not matched to a gene: 2. Germline V gene sequence: CDR1 SGHAT, CDR2 FQNNGV. CDR3 size: 12 residues.

The chain recombines TRBV3-1 (or the pseudogene TRBV3-2) with TRBJ2-5; 11 bases are shared with TRBD2. Trimming cost V 8 bases and J 1 base; bases outside gene matches: 3. CDR3 length: 14 amino acids. Germline values: CDR1 LGHDT, CDR2 YNNKEL (reference sequence). Written as DNA, the CDR3 is TGTGCCAGCCTCACTAGCGGGGGCCAAGAGACCCAGTACTTC. Translation gives CASLTSGGQETQYF.

The chain joins TRBV28 to TRBJ2-1; no clear D gene. The CDR3 is made up of 14 amino acids. V was clipped by 3 bases and J by 4 bases, with 10 bases between them. CDR1 is MDHEN and CDR2 is SYDVKM in the germline V gene. As DNA, the CDR3 is TGTGCCAGCAGTTTGGAAGAGAGGTACAATGAGCAGTTCTTC. It translates to CASSLEERYNEQFF.

The V gene is TRBV20-1, the J gene TRBJ1-1, with unresolved D. The germline V gene has CDR1 DFQATT and CDR2 SNEGSKA (reference sequence). The V gene lost 6 bases and the J gene lost 5 bases, with 10 bases spanning the gap. The CDR3 sequence is 11 residues long. DNA for the CDR3: TGCAGTGCCGACCGAGGGACTGAAGCTTTCTTT. As protein: CSADRGTEAFF.

The V gene is TRBV3-1 (or the pseudogene TRBV3-2), the J gene TRBJ1-5, with TRBD1 as a possible D gene (5 bases). The CDR3 has 13 residues. Trimming stripped 4 bases from V and 5 bases from J, with 9 bases between. Per germline, CDR1 LGHDT and CDR2 YNNKEL (reference sequence). CDR3 DNA sequence: TGTGCCAGCAGCCGACAGTATGATCAGCCCCAGCATTTT. It codes for CASSRQYDQPQHF.